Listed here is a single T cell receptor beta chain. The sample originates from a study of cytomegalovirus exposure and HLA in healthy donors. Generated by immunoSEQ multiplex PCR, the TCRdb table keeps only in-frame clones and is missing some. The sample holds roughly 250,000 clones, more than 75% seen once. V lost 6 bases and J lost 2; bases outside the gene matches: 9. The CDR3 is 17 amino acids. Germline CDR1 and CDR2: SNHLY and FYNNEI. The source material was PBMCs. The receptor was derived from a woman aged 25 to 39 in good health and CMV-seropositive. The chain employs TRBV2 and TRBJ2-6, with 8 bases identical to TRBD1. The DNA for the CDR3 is TGTGCCAGCAGCCCGACAGGGGCCCCCCCTGGGGCCAACGTCCTGACTTTC. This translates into CASSPTGAPPGANVLTF.